This T cell receptor (beta chain) was profiled in a study of T cell repertoires in cytomegalovirus infection. Notes on the study in general: The study found HLA-C-restricted CMV-specific TCR beta clonotypes dominating the ex vivo response. Cumulative frequency of public TCR beta families picked out carriers of CMV plus the relevant HLA.

In this sample, this clonotype turned up many times. Antigen: not known. TCRdb redid the calling of the reads with MiXCR, one entry per CDR3 protein. The data contain 510,000 or so distinct CDR3 sequences, less than 30% of them singletons. Input material: PBMCs. The TCR was taken from a human donor in good health (CMV status not recorded). Some clones in this sample may be carry-over from other donors' samples.

The CDR3 spells CASSFEAYYGYTF. Written as DNA, the CDR3 is TGTGCCAGCAGCTTTGAGGCATACTATGGCTACACCTTC. The V call is TRBV7-2, the J call TRBJ1-2; no clear D. Germline V lookup: CDR1 SGHTA, CDR2 FQGNSA. This CDR3 is 13 amino acids long. V lost 3 bases and J 3 bases, leaving 8 bases between the germline ends.